This TCR beta chain originates from a study of blood T cell repertoires in COVID-19. Study-level information: Acute-phase and convalescent COVID-19 samples originated in the United States, Italy and Spain. Sample material is recorded as cDNA or gDNA derived from T cells, B-cell-depleted T cells, or PBMCs.

As originally analysed: Cell counts per sample came from amplifying reference gene primers. Measured with immunoSEQ multiplex PCR; TCRdb has only the in-frame clones, and not every one. V and J calls and clone size come straight from that table; D and trimming were deduced from the DNA. Of approximately 300,000 clones detected, more than 70% appear once; the ten largest clones hold 1.6%. Unmatched junction bases numbered 4, after V lost 5 bases and J lost 2 bases. The CDR3 is 16 residues long. Germline V CDR1 and CDR2: SGHTA, FQGNSA. The V and J genes are TRBV7-2 and TRBJ2-1; 12 bases match TRBD2. The sequence came from a woman aged 45-65 years with acute or convalescent COVID-19. Sample: peripheral blood. The CDR3 sequence: CASSLLAGGAYNEQFF. The DNA for the CDR3 is TGTGCCAGCAGCCTCCTAGCGGGAGGGGCCTACAATGAGCAGTTCTTC.